What follows are 27 T cell receptor beta chains derived from one specimen sequenced in a study of technical replicates of blood from several donors. The assay was immunoSEQ multiplex PCR, and TCRdb's table has in-frame clones only and misses some. The data show about 70,000 clones, with less than 99% seen just once and around 0.2% held by the top ten. The sequenced sample was T cells isolated from PBMCs. The receptors originated from a human donor in good health.

V is TRBV7-8 and J is TRBJ2-7; tentative D call: TRBD2 (5 bases). The length of the CDR3 is 16 residues. CDR1 is SGHVS, CDR2 FQNEAQ, per germline. With 5 bases removed from V and 0 bases from J, the gap between germline ends came to 17 bases. CDR3 loop: CASSVRVGNSSYEQYF. The DNA for the CDR3 is TGTGCCAGCAGCGTTAGGGTCGGGAACAGCTCCTACGAGCAGTACTTC. Full variable domain (missing parts from reference TRBV7-8 and TRBJ2-7): GAGVSQSPRYKVAKRGQDVALRCDPISGHVSLFWYQQALGQGPEFLTYFQNEAQLDKSGLPSDRFFAERPEGSVSTLKIQRTQQEDSAVYLCASSVRVGNSSYEQYFGPGTRLTVT.

The chain uses TRBV9 and TRBJ1-2, with 10 nucleotides matching TRBD1. CDR3 length equals 15 residues. The junction had 7 bases not matched to a gene; V was cut back by 0 bases and J by 8 bases. From germline, CDR1 is SGDLS and CDR2 YYNGEE. For the CDR3, the DNA is TGTGCCAGCAGCGTAGAGGACAGGGGGACGTGGGGCTACACCTTC. This translates into CASSVEDRGTWGYTF.

This sequence joins TRBV7-2 and TRBJ2-7; 9 bases agree with TRBD1. The CDR3 has 12 residues. With V trimmed by 5 bases and J by 7 bases, 3 bases remained unmatched. The germline V gene encodes CDR1 SGHTA and CDR2 FQGNSA. CDR3 coding DNA: TGTGCCAGCAGCCTTGACAGGGGGGAGCAGTACTTC. It translates to CASSLDRGEQYF. The full variable domain, completed using reference TRBV7-2 and TRBJ2-7, is GAGVSQSPSNKVTEKGKDVELRCDPISGHTALYWYRQSLGQGLEFLIYFQGNSAPDKSGLPSDRFSAERTGGSVSTLTIQRTQQEDSAVYLCASSLDRGEQYFGPGTRLTVT.

V gene TRBV6-1 combines with J gene TRBJ1-1; D remains unclear. This CDR3 region has 12 residues. V was shortened by 1 base and J by 5 bases, with 5 bases between the two germline ends. Germline CDR1 MNHNS, CDR2 SASEGT. CDR3 sequence (DNA): TGTGCCAGCAGTGAAGGGAGGACTGAAGCTTTCTTT. Translating it yields CASSEGRTEAFF.

The chain is built from TRBV7-6 and TRBJ2-1; D is ambiguous. Trimming shortened V by 2 bases and J by 8 bases, and 7 bases separated the two germline ends. The CDR3 has 12 amino acids. Germline values: CDR1 SGHVS, CDR2 FNYEAQ. CDR3 sequence: CASSLSPYEQFF. CDR3 DNA: TGTGCCAGCAGCTTATCTCCGTATGAGCAGTTCTTC.

The chain couples TRBV10-2 to TRBJ2-2, with 9 positions matching TRBD1. The length of the CDR3 is 16 residues. Germline V gene data show CDR1 as WSHSY and CDR2 as SAAADI. V was clipped by 7 bases and J by 7 bases; unmatched bases: 13. The CDR3 here is CASTPGTGKGNGELFF. The CDR3 DNA reads as TGCGCCAGCACTCCCGGGACAGGGAAAGGGAACGGGGAGCTGTTTTTT.

The V and J genes are TRBV30 and TRBJ2-7, with TRBD1 identical over 8 bases. Germline V gene data show CDR1 as GTSNPN and CDR2 as SVGIG (reference sequence). With 4 bases clipped from V and 3 bases from J, the junction kept 8 bases outside the gene matches. The CDR3 extends over 14 amino acids. CDR3 nucleotides: TGTGCCTGGAAACAGGACAGGGCCATCTACGAGCAGTACTTC. Translating gives CAWKQDRAIYEQYF. Full variable domain (missing parts from reference TRBV30 and TRBJ2-7): SQTIHQWPATLVQPVGSPLSLECTVEGTSNPNLYWYRQAAGRGLQLLFYSVGIGQISSEVPQNLSASRPQDRQFILSSKKLLLSDSGFYLCAWKQDRAIYEQYFGPGTRLTVT.

The rearrangement uses TRBV9 and TRBJ2-4; weak D call: TRBD2 (5 bases). The ends were cut back, 0 bases at V and 7 bases at J, with 11 bases in the middle. The CDR3 runs to 14 residues. Germline V gives CDR1 SGDLS, CDR2 YYNGEE. This chain's CDR3 is CASSVGSLENIQYF. The CDR3 nucleotides are TGTGCCAGCAGCGTAGGATCACTAGAGAACATTCAGTACTTC.

The chain's CDR3 is CASSIGEQYF. CDR3 DNA sequence: TGTGCCAGCAGTATCGGGGAACAGTACTTC. This chain joins TRBV25-1 and TRBJ2-7; D might be TRBD2 (5 bases). Trimming took off 5 bases at V and 10 bases at J, with 9 bases between the two ends. CDR1 is MGHDK, CDR2 SYGVNS, per germline. The CDR3 contains 10 residues.

This clone was seen a single time. This chain links TRBV6-5 with TRBJ2-1; D not resolved. There are 13 residues in the CDR3. V was shortened by 2 bases and J by 4 bases, with 6 bases between the two germline ends. Germline-derived CDR1 and CDR2 are MNHEY and SVGAGI. The CDR3 DNA reads as TGTGCCAGCAGTTACGCGGAGTACAATGAGCAGTTCTTC. Amino acid sequence: CASSYAEYNEQFF.

The rearrangement uses TRBV7-2 and TRBJ2-7; D not certain. Germline-derived CDR1 and CDR2 are SGHTA and FQGNSA. CDR3 length: 13 residues. V was trimmed by 2 bases and J by 7 bases, leaving 12 bases between them. The CDR3 nucleotides read TGTGCCAGCAGCTTATTTGCGGAATTAGAGCAGTACTTC. Protein: CASSLFAELEQYF.

The V and J genes are TRBV11-3 and TRBJ1-2; 7 bases align to TRBD1. Germline V lookup: CDR1 SGHNT, CDR2 YENEEA. V was pared by 6 bases and J by 8 bases, with 9 bases of the junction left unmatched. CDR3 size: 13 residues. CDR3 sequence: CASSRQGLRGYTF. DNA of the CDR3: TGTGCCAGCAGTCGACAGGGTTTGAGAGGCTACACCTTC.

J is TRBJ2-7 and V is TRBV9; D is perhaps TRBD1 (6 bases). The germline V gene has CDR1 SGDLS and CDR2 YYNGEE. V lost 3 bases and J lost 6, with 10 bases in between. This CDR3 is 12 amino acids long. The CDR3 region has the DNA TGTGCCAGCAGCGACAGGGACCTCGAGCAGTACTTC. This sequence encodes CASSDRDLEQYF.

The sample holds one count of this clone. The rearrangement links TRBV6-6 to TRBJ2-6, with a tentative D call TRBD1 (6 bases). Between the trimmed V and J ends, which lost 5 bases and 2 bases, there was a span of 13 bases. The length of the CDR3 is 16 residues. Germline CDR1 reads MNHNY; CDR2 reads SVGAGI (reference sequence). The CDR3 spells CASSTTAGAGANVLTF. DNA for the CDR3: TGTGCCAGCAGTACGACCGCAGGGGCTGGGGCCAACGTCCTGACTTTC.

The chain carries TRBV29-1 and TRBJ1-1; possible D gene TRBD1, 5 bases. Trimming removed 4 bases at V and 4 bases at J, with 10 bases between. CDR1 is SQVTM and CDR2 is ANQGSEA in the germline V gene. This CDR3 has 12 residues. The CDR3 spells CSVGGGSTEAFF. CDR3 nucleotide sequence: TGCAGCGTTGGGGGGGGGTCCACTGAAGCTTTCTTT.

With regard to this clone: The sample holds other DNA sequences that translate to the same CDR3. CDR3 in amino acids: CASSLGQGAYNEQFF. The DNA of the CDR3 is TGCGCCAGCAGCCTTGGACAGGGGGCTTACAATGAGCAGTTCTTC. The V and J genes are TRBV5-1 and TRBJ2-1; 11 bases are shared with TRBD1. Trimming removed 4 bases from V and 4 bases from J; junction bases left unmatched: 4. CDR1 and CDR2 (germline): SGHRS, YFSETQ. The CDR3 is 15 amino acids.

This chain uses TRBV7-6 with TRBJ2-5; 8 positions match TRBD2. The CDR3 covers 12 residues. Per germline, CDR1 SGHVS and CDR2 FNYEAQ. The V gene end was trimmed by 4 bases and the J gene end by 7 bases; junction bases not matched to a gene: 2. Here the CDR3 DNA reads TGTGCCAGCAGCTCCGGGACTAGGACCCAGTACTTC. It is translated as CASSSGTRTQYF.

V and J are TRBV7-2 and TRBJ2-5; 7 bases fit TRBD1. Trimming removed 7 bases from V and 2 bases from J; junction bases left unmatched: 13. Germline V gene data show CDR1 as SGHTA and CDR2 as FQGNSA. The CDR3 loop spans 16 amino acids. The CDR3 here is CASTTDWDRPQETQYF. CDR3 sequence (DNA): TGTGCCAGCACCACCGACTGGGACAGACCTCAAGAGACCCAGTACTTC.

The chain carries TRBV11-2 and TRBJ2-1, with 8 bases identical to TRBD2. The germline V gene has CDR1 SGHAT and CDR2 FQNNGV. This CDR3 contains 16 residues. The ends lost 1 base at V and 0 bases at J; junction bases unmatched: 2. Here the CDR3 reads CASSLASGSSYNEQFF. The CDR3 coding sequence is TGTGCCAGCAGCTTAGCGAGCGGGAGCTCCTACAATGAGCAGTTCTTC.

The V gene is TRBV4-1, the J gene TRBJ2-5; 7 bases are a match to TRBD2. The germline gives CDR1 MGHRA, CDR2 YSYEKL. Trimming cost V 5 bases and J 3 bases; bases outside gene matches: 6. This CDR3 spans 14 amino acids. The DNA of the CDR3 is TGCGCCAGCAGCTCAAGCGGGACTAAAGAGACCCAGTACTTC. It yields the protein CASSSSGTKETQYF.

The rearrangement uses TRBV19 and TRBJ1-2, with D perhaps TRBD1 (6 bases). The CDR3 consists of 14 residues. Germline CDR1 LNHDA, CDR2 SQIVND (reference sequence). Trimming pared 5 bases from V and 4 bases from J, leaving 14 bases between. CDR3 protein: CASSLQGRGYGYTF. The CDR3 DNA reads as TGTGCCAGTAGTCTACAGGGTAGAGGCTATGGCTACACCTTC. The variable domain in full, completed from reference TRBV19 and TRBJ1-2, reads DGGITQSPKYLFRKEGQNVTLSCEQNLNHDAMYWYRQDPGQGLRLIYYSQIVNDFQKGDIAEGYSVSREKKESFPLTVTSAQKNPTAFYLCASSLQGRGYGYTFGSGTRLTVV.

The sample holds one count of this clone. The rearrangement joins TRBV27 to TRBJ1-2; TRBD1 is a possible D gene (5 bases). V lost 5 bases, J lost 6 bases, and 13 bases lay in between. The CDR3 sequence is 13 residues long. CDR1 and CDR2 from the germline V gene are MNHEY and SMNVEV (reference sequence). The CDR3 region is CASSPSWGDGYTF. DNA for the CDR3: TGTGCCAGCAGTCCGAGTTGGGGGGATGGCTACACCTTC.

The V call is TRBV18, the J call TRBJ2-3; perhaps TRBD1 as D (5 bases). This CDR3 spans 14 amino acids. The germline CDR1 and CDR2 sequences are KGHSH and LQKENI. V was trimmed by 1 base and J by 2 bases, leaving 7 bases between them. CDR3 residues: CASSPQDTTDTQYF. The CDR3 nucleotides read TGTGCCAGCTCACCACAGGACACCACAGATACGCAGTATTTT.

The chain carries TRBV27 and TRBJ2-1; a weak D match, TRBD1 (6 bases). This CDR3 contains 15 residues. Trimming removed 5 bases from V and 2 bases from J, with 13 bases in between. The V gene's germline CDR1 is MNHEY and CDR2 SMNVEV (reference sequence). This CDR3 is CASSLQGTTYNEQFF. CDR3 bases: TGTGCCAGCAGTCTACAGGGTACCACCTACAATGAGCAGTTCTTC.

The chain couples TRBV11-3 to TRBJ1-1, with a possible D match to TRBD1 (5 bases). Germline V lookup: CDR1 SGHNT, CDR2 YENEEA. Trimming stripped 8 bases from V and 0 bases from J, with 13 bases between. This CDR3 contains 14 residues. The CDR3 here is CASGRQSLNTEAFF. The CDR3 coding sequence is TGTGCCAGCGGCCGACAGAGCCTGAACACTGAAGCTTTCTTT.

The chain employs TRBV7-9 and TRBJ1-2; D gene uncertain. This CDR3 contains 12 residues. Germline CDR1 SEHNR, CDR2 FQNEAQ (reference sequence). Trimming cost V 0 bases and J 8 bases, with 7 bases left between them. The CDR3 loop reads CASSLARGGYTF. The CDR3 DNA reads TGTGCCAGCAGCTTAGCCCGAGGAGGCTACACCTTC.

The chain recombines TRBV27 with TRBJ2-5, with D uncertain. Germline V gene data show CDR1 as MNHEY and CDR2 as SMNVEV (reference sequence). The CDR3 extends over 13 amino acids. Trimming pared 6 bases from V and 5 bases from J, leaving 13 bases between. CDR3 nucleotide sequence: TGTGCCAGCAGCCTCGGGTTCGGGGAGACCCAGTACTTC. Residues: CASSLGFGETQYF.